These T cell receptor beta chains were read from a single sample in a study of blood T cell repertoires in COVID-19. TCRdb's table, derived via immunoSEQ multiplex PCR, lists solely in-frame clones and lacks some. This table holds approximately 500,000 clones, 80% to 90% found once. Sequenced: peripheral blood. These receptors were taken from a man in his late teens or twenties with COVID-19, enrolled during active disease. Both conserved end residues are part of each CDR3. Rows give clone size only sometimes, using once, few, many, or a class for an expanded clone.

size	V	J	CDR3
few	TRBV18	TRBJ2-5	CASSYQETQYF
NA	TRBV18	TRBJ2-2	CASSPKTPAGELTGELFF
NA	TRBV13	TRBJ2-5	CASSLAREKRETQYF
once	TRBV7-2	TRBJ2-1	CASSLGRGYNEQFF
NA	TRBV6-5	TRBJ1-2	CASGGQGDFYGYTF
NA	TRBV12-3/TRBV12-4	TRBJ2-1	CASMLRDSDEQFF
NA	TRBV29-1	TRBJ2-1	CSVNRADNEQFF
NA	TRBV9	TRBJ2-1	CASSASLSSLLFF
NA	TRBV6-5	TRBJ2-1	CASSYSSREQLF
NA	TRBV5-1	TRBJ1-4	CASSLRDRGTTNEKLFF
NA	TRBV2	TRBJ2-5	CASSEAAGGETQYF
NA	TRBV24-1	TRBJ2-1	CATSPTSGRSLVGNEQFF
NA	TRBV19	TRBJ1-5	CASSEVVGNQPQHF
NA	TRBV11-3	TRBJ2-1	CASSPPGNNEQFF
NA	TRBV2	TRBJ2-7	CASLRDQGSSYEQYF
NA	TRBV6-5	TRBJ2-2	CASSYGGRGTGELFF
once	TRBV2	TRBJ1-6	CASSERDSGGNSPLHF
NA	TRBV14	TRBJ1-2	CASSPATGLGYTF
NA	TRBV2	TRBJ2-5	CASSGGVEASQYF
few	TRBV20-1	TRBJ2-5	CSASPRWGGWETQYF
NA	TRBV6-5	TRBJ2-7	CASSQGGTGVYEQYF
NA	TRBV5-8	TRBJ2-3	CASSLGTAPLTDTQYF
NA	TRBV5-1	TRBJ2-2	CASSLNLGGTGELFF
NA	TRBV7-9	TRBJ2-7	CASTGVAAYEQYF
NA	TRBV30	TRBJ2-3	CAWSGSGGFGADTQYF
NA	TRBV3-1/TRBV3-2	TRBJ2-3	CASSPGVRGGTDTQYF
NA	TRBV10-3	TRBJ2-5	CAISPGTSGGQETQYF
NA	TRBV29-1	TRBJ2-3	CSAGVASTDTQYF
NA	TRBV4-2	TRBJ1-3	CASSQGGTGNTIYF
once	TRBV5-8	TRBJ2-1	CASSLVVGSGSLIGNEQFF
NA	TRBV11-3	TRBJ2-1	CASSRGLAGATLNEQFF
NA	TRBV6-5	TRBJ1-5	CASSRSLNQPQHF
NA	TRBV2	TRBJ1-2	CASSRDRAEGYTF
once	TRBV19	TRBJ1-5	CASSIDRGQPQHF
NA	TRBV6-5	TRBJ2-1	CASGRDLSYNEQFF
once	TRBV6-1	TRBJ2-7	CASSGRVISGRYEQYF
NA	TRBV6-5	TRBJ2-2	CARGGNTGELFF
NA	TRBV6-5	TRBJ1-2	CASSYLDRDYGYTF
NA	TRBV3-1/TRBV3-2	TRBJ2-3	CASSSNSGSGNTQYF
NA	TRBV27	TRBJ2-7	CASSSTFGSYEQYF
NA	TRBV15	TRBJ2-7	CATSSPGQSNYEQYF
NA	TRBV7-3	TRBJ1-1	CASSSGTANTEAFF
NA	TRBV2	TRBJ2-5	CASRYPGETQYF
NA	TRBV18	TRBJ2-7	CASSRGGVHEQYF
once	TRBV6-5	TRBJ1-1	CASSHPPVITEAFF
once	TRBV5-4	TRBJ1-1	CASSSESRGTEAFF
NA	TRBV5-6	TRBJ2-1	CASSFNYNEQFF
NA	TRBV6-1	TRBJ2-3	CASSDLAGGRRQYF
once	TRBV5-1	TRBJ2-1	CASSKGQGADEQFF
NA	TRBV24-1	TRBJ2-2	CATSDSTGTGSAGELFF
NA	TRBV7-8	TRBJ1-1	CASSLIVPPIYAEAFF